This note documents a single T cell receptor beta chain sequence. The method was immunoSEQ multiplex PCR; TCRdb's version includes in-frame clones alone and lacks a portion of them. The table includes fewer than 150,000 clones, roughly 88% detected once. Pooled together were second doses at about 4 or about 12 weeks. This sample is drawn from a study of T cell responses to AZD1222 COVID-19 vaccine. The CDR3 has 17 residues. The germline gives CDR1 SGHTS, CDR2 YDEGEE. V was trimmed by 0 bases and J by 0 bases, leaving 16 bases between them. V gene TRBV5-8 combines with J gene TRBJ2-7; D gene uncertain. The source material was peripheral blood, sampled 28 days after the second AZD1222 dose. This TCR derives from an adult who received the AZD1222 COVID-19 vaccine. The CDR3 DNA reads as TGTGCCAGCAGCTTGGGTTCGATACCAGGATTCTCCTACGAGCAGTACTTC. The encoded protein is CASSLGSIPGFSYEQYF.